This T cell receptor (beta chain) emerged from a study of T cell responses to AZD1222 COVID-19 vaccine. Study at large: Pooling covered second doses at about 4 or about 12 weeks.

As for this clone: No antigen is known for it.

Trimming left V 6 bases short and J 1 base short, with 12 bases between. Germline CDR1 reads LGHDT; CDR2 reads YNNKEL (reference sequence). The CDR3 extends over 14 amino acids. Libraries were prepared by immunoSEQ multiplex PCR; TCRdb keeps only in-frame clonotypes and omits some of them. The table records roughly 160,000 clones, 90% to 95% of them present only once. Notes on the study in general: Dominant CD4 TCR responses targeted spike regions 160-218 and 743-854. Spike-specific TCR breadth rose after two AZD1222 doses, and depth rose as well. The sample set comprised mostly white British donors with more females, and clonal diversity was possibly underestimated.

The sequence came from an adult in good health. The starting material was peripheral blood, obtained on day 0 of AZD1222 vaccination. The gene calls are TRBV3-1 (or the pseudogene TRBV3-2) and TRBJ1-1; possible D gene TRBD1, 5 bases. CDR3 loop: CASRGWDGNTEAFF. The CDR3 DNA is TGTGCCAGCAGGGGTTGGGACGGGAACACTGAAGCTTTCTTT.